Below, 25 T cell receptor beta chains from the same sample are listed, as sequenced in a study of regulatory T cells in long-lasting Graves disease. Investigators prepared the TCR beta libraries by applying iRepertoire HTBI primers and Arm-PCR of CDR3 regions. TCRdb reanalysed the multiplex PCR reads using MiXCR and keeps one entry per CDR3 protein. The table records 400,000 or so distinct CDR3 sequences, less than 25% of them present only once. Time point given: persistent/refractory GD, antithyroid drugs over 5 years with positive TRAb. After RNA was extracted from PBMCs, the TCR library was made from it. The sample here was peripheral blood mononuclear cells (PBMCs), taken when the disease was refractory, from a patient treated with antithyroid drugs. These receptors originate from a female donor with Graves disease.

This clonotype was observed many times. V gene TRBV6-2 or TRBV6-3 combines with J gene TRBJ1-1; the D is unclear. There are 15 residues in the CDR3. V was trimmed by 8 bases and J by 1 base, leaving 17 bases between them. Per germline, CDR1 MNHEY and CDR2 SVGEGT. The CDR3, as DNA: TGTGCCAGCCGTTCCGAGGCCTCAAAGAACACTGAAGCTTTCTTT. Amino acid sequence: CASRSEASKNTEAFF.

Only a few counts were recorded for this clonotype. The V and J genes are TRBV6-2 or TRBV6-3 and TRBJ1-3; 9 bases line up with TRBD1. J gave up 4 bases and V 2 bases, and 3 bases lay outside the gene matches. CDR1 and CDR2 from the germline V gene are MNHEY and SVGEGT. The CDR3 is 15 residues long. The CDR3 protein is CASSYRDRVGNTIYF. CDR3 bases: TGTGCCAGCAGTTACCGGGACAGGGTCGGAAACACCATATATTTT.

The chain combines TRBV6-6 with TRBJ1-5; the D gene is possibly TRBD1 (6 bases). The CDR3 is 15 amino acids. Trimming shortened V by 0 bases and J by 2 bases, and 8 bases separated the two germline ends. The V gene's germline CDR1 is MNHNY and CDR2 SVGAGI (reference sequence). The CDR3 region is CASSYSDRGNQPQHF. The CDR3 nucleotides read TGTGCCAGCAGTTACTCGGACAGAGGCAATCAGCCCCAGCATTTT.

This clonotype was seen a handful of times. The chain combines TRBV5-1 with TRBJ2-5, with D perhaps TRBD1 (5 bases). In germline, CDR1 is SGHRS, CDR2 YFSETQ. This CDR3 has 16 amino acids. Trimming took off 0 bases at V and 5 bases at J, with 17 bases between the two ends. The CDR3 coding sequence is TGCGCCAGCAGCTTGGCGCCGGGCAGGGAAAGGGAGACCCAGTACTTC. Protein sequence: CASSLAPGRERETQYF.

The chain uses TRBV6-5 and TRBJ2-3; a possible D gene is TRBD2 (6 bases). This CDR3 has 15 amino acids. Germline V gene sequence: CDR1 MNHEY, CDR2 SVGAGI. V was shortened by 0 bases and J by 0 bases, with 7 bases between the two germline ends. CDR3 sequence (DNA): TGTGCCAGCAGTTACTCGGCGGGAAGCACAGATACGCAGTATTTT. It specifies CASSYSAGSTDTQYF.

This clonotype has a count of ten or more. The CDR3: CASSYEWGSGTQYF. The CDR3 nucleotides read TGTGCCAGCAGCTACGAGTGGGGTAGTGGGACCCAGTACTTC. This chain connects TRBV7-2 to TRBJ2-5; D unclear. This CDR3 region has 14 residues. The germline V gene encodes CDR1 SGHTA and CDR2 FQGNSA. Trimming left V 4 bases short and J 7 bases short, with 16 bases between.

The rearrangement joins TRBV27 to TRBJ1-2; possible D gene TRBD1, 6 bases. V was shortened by 6 bases and J by 4 bases, with 12 bases between the two germline ends. The CDR3 is made up of 13 amino acids. CDR1 and CDR2 from the germline V gene are MNHEY and SMNVEV (reference sequence). This CDR3 is CASSSTGPYGYTF. Written as DNA, the CDR3 is TGTGCCAGCAGCTCGACAGGACCCTATGGCTACACCTTC.

V gene TRBV24-1 combines with J gene TRBJ2-5; TRBD2 aligns across 7 bases. V shed 8 bases and J 5 bases; nucleotides not matched to a gene: 10. Germline loops: CDR1 KGHDR, CDR2 SFDVKD. This CDR3 is built from 14 residues. Here the CDR3 reads CATKNGREGETQYF. CDR3 coding DNA: TGTGCCACCAAGAATGGCAGGGAGGGGGAGACCCAGTACTTC.

The chain joins TRBV19 to TRBJ2-2; D gene ambiguous. Trimming shortened V by 3 bases and J by 5 bases, and 4 bases separated the two germline ends. The CDR3 spans 12 residues. Germline V gives CDR1 LNHDA, CDR2 SQIVND (reference sequence). CDR3 coding DNA: TGTGCCAGTAGTATCATAACCGGGGAGCTGTTTTTT. This encodes CASSIITGELFF.

The V gene is TRBV6-2 or TRBV6-3, the J gene TRBJ2-7; D is perhaps TRBD1 (6 bases). The germline V gene has CDR1 MNHEY and CDR2 SVGEGT. Trimming took off 0 bases at V and 1 base at J, with 10 bases between the two ends. The CDR3 loop spans 15 amino acids. The DNA of the CDR3 is TGTGCCAGCAGTTACTCTTACAGGGCGTCCTACGAGCAGTACTTC. Its protein is CASSYSYRASYEQYF.

There are many counts of this clonotype. The chain carries TRBV6-1 and TRBJ2-7; perhaps TRBD2 as D (6 bases). The V and J ends lost 2 bases and 6 bases respectively, with 17 bases between them. This CDR3 has 15 amino acids. Germline assignment: CDR1 MNHNS and CDR2 SASEGT. The CDR3 region is CASSERGTGGVEQYF. The CDR3 DNA reads as TGTGCCAGCAGTGAAAGAGGAACAGGAGGGGTCGAGCAGTACTTC.

This clonotype was picked up many times. The V and J genes are TRBV28 and TRBJ1-2; 10 bases are a match to TRBD1. The CDR3 covers 17 residues. The germline V gene encodes CDR1 MDHEN and CDR2 SYDVKM. J lost 8 bases, V lost 4 bases, and 16 bases had no gene match. CDR3 loop: CASSSLLTSWTGGGYTF. DNA of the CDR3: TGTGCCAGCAGTTCGCTCCTAACATCCTGGACAGGGGGAGGCTACACCTTC.

There are a few counts of this clonotype. The rearrangement links TRBV15 to TRBJ2-5, with D unclear. Trimming pared 1 base from V and 1 base from J, leaving 4 bases between. The CDR3 has 13 amino acids. CDR1 is LNHNV, CDR2 YYDKDF, per germline (reference sequence). CDR3 region: CATSRGVQETQYF. For the CDR3, the DNA is TGTGCCACCAGCAGAGGTGTCCAAGAGACCCAGTACTTC.

To note about this clonotype: This could be a read error, since a much larger clone is one nucleotide away. J is TRBJ2-2 and V is TRBV3-1; D is unclear. V lost 0 bases, J lost 5 bases, and 10 bases lay in between. Germline lookup yields CDR1 LGHDT and CDR2 YNNKEL (reference sequence). The CDR3 consists of 15 residues. The DNA for the CDR3 is TGTGCCAGCAGCCAAGATGGTCTATTGACCGGGGAGCTGTTTTTT. Its protein product is CASSQDGLLTGELFF.

There are a few counts of this clonotype. The chain has TRBV20-1 and TRBJ1-5, with D maybe TRBD1 (6 bases). Germline CDR1 reads DFQATT; CDR2 reads SNEGSKA (reference sequence). The CDR3 contains 15 residues. V lost 4 bases, J lost 3 bases, and 16 bases lay in between. The CDR3 nucleotides read TGCAGTGCTACTGAGGGGGGTAATATCAATCAGCCCCAGCATTTT. Encoded protein: CSATEGGNINQPQHF.

The chain employs TRBV7-9 and TRBJ1-5; D remains unclear. V was trimmed by 5 bases and J by 9 bases, leaving 11 bases between them. Per the germline V gene, CDR1 is SEHNR and CDR2 is FQNEAQ (reference sequence). There are 12 residues in the CDR3. This chain's CDR3 is CASSATPGPQHF. Written as DNA, the CDR3 is TGTGCCAGCAGCGCGACCCCGGGGCCCCAGCATTTT.

A remark on this clonotype: This sequence may be a read error, since a much larger clone differs from it by one base. The J gene is TRBJ1-1, the V gene TRBV20-1, with no clear D. Germline CDR1 reads DFQATT; CDR2 reads SNEGSKA (reference sequence). The V and J ends lost 1 base and 9 bases respectively, with 15 bases between them. This CDR3 has 13 amino acids. The CDR3 nucleotides are TGCAGTGCTAGAGCGGGTGGCAGGCGTAAAGCTTTCTTT. Translated: CSARAGGRRKAFF.

V usage is TRBV29-1 and J usage is TRBJ1-5; 8 positions agree with TRBD1. The CDR3 contains 16 residues. V dropped 4 bases and J dropped 2; count of bases not matched to a gene: 10. Germline V gene sequence: CDR1 SQVTM, CDR2 ANQGSEA. CDR3 nucleotide sequence: TGCAGCGTTGCTTTTCCAGGGGGCTTTGGCAATCAGCCCCAGCATTTT. This gives the protein CSVAFPGGFGNQPQHF.

This clonotype was seen at least ten times. This chain joins TRBV6-1 and TRBJ2-7; the match to TRBD1 covers 10 bases. Trimming took 5 bases from V and 7 from J; bases not matched to a gene: 14. CDR1 and CDR2 (germline): MNHNS, SASEGT. The CDR3 totals 16 residues. CDR3 in amino acids: CASSHALGQGRGEQYF. CDR3 nucleotides: TGTGCCAGCAGTCACGCCTTGGGACAGGGGAGAGGGGAGCAGTACTTC.

The rearrangement joins TRBV6-1 to TRBJ2-7; 12 bases agree with TRBD2. Germline V gene lookup returns CDR1 MNHNS and CDR2 SASEGT. This CDR3 has 17 amino acids. V lost 6 bases to trimming and J lost 2 bases; unmatched junction nucleotides: 11. This chain's CDR3 is CASSRKTSGSSTYEQYF. The CDR3 nucleotides are TGTGCCAGCAGCCGAAAGACTAGCGGGAGTTCAACCTACGAGCAGTACTTC.

Ten or more counts support this clonotype. The DNA for the CDR3 is TGTGCCAGCAGGAACCCTACAGGGGCCTACGAGCAGTACTTC. Translating it yields CASRNPTGAYEQYF. V and J are TRBV28 and TRBJ2-7; 7 bases are shared with TRBD1. CDR1 and CDR2 from the germline V gene are MDHEN and SYDVKM. The CDR3 is made up of 14 amino acids. V dropped 6 bases and J dropped 2; count of bases not matched to a gene: 7.

This clonotype was seen only a few times. The chain couples TRBV6-5 to TRBJ2-2; D not certain. CDR1 MNHEY and CDR2 SVGAGI come from the germline V gene. Trimming shortened V by 2 bases and J by 3 bases, and 13 bases separated the two germline ends. The CDR3 is made up of 16 amino acids. The CDR3 sequence: CASSYPLGRDTGELFF. CDR3 coding DNA: TGTGCCAGCAGTTACCCCCTCGGACGGGACACCGGGGAGCTGTTTTTT.

The chain links TRBV20-1 to TRBJ2-2; no reliable D call. Germline values: CDR1 DFQATT, CDR2 SNEGSKA (reference sequence). Trimming removed 3 bases from V and 2 bases from J, with 10 bases in between. The CDR3 spans 14 residues. CDR3 in amino acids: CSASSGINTGELFF. In nucleotides, the CDR3 is TGCAGTGCTAGTTCTGGAATTAACACCGGGGAGCTGTTTTTT.

This clonotype was seen repeatedly, ten times or more. V and J are TRBV27 and TRBJ2-7; D gene uncertain. Trimming cost V 6 bases and J 0 bases, with 12 bases left between them. CDR1 is MNHEY and CDR2 is SMNVEV in the germline V gene (reference sequence). The CDR3 length is 14 residues. DNA of the CDR3: TGTGCCAGCAGAATACAAATGAACTCCTACGAGCAGTACTTC. Protein product: CASRIQMNSYEQYF.

This clonotype was recorded many times. The chain has TRBV12-3 or TRBV12-4 and TRBJ2-5; D is unclear. The ends were cut back, 5 bases at V and 5 bases at J, with 9 bases in the middle. The CDR3 is 12 residues long. Here the CDR3 DNA reads TGTGCCAGCAGTGGGGTTGGTGAGACCCAGTACTTC. Amino acids: CASSGVGETQYF.